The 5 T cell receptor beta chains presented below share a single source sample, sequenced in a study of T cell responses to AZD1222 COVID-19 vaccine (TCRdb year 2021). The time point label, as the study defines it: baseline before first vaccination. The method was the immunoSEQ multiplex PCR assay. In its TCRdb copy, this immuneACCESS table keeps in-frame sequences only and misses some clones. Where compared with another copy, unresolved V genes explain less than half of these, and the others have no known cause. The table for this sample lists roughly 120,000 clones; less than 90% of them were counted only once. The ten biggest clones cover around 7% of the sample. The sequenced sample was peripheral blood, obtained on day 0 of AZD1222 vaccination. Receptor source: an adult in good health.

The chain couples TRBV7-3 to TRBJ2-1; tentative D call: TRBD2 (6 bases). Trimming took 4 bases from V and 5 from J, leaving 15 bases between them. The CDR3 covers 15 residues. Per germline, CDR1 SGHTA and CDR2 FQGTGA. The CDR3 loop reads CASSSLPGVNNEQFF. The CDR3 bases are TGTGCCAGCAGCTCATTACCGGGGGTGAACAATGAGCAGTTCTTC.

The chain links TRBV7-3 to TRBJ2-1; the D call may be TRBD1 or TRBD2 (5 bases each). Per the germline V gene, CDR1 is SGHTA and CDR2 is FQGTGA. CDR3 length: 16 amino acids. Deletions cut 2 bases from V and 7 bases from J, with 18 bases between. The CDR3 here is CASSLGNKGSGNEQFF. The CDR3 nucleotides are TGTGCCAGCAGCTTAGGTAACAAGGGGAGTGGGAATGAGCAGTTCTTC.

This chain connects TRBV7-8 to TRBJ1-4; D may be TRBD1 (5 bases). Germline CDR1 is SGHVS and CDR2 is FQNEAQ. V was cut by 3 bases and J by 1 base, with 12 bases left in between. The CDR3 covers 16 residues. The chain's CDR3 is CASSFPSGRTNEKLFF. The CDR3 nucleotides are TGTGCCAGCAGCTTCCCGTCGGGGCGAACTAATGAAAAACTGTTTTTT. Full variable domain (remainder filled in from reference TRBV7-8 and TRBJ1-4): GAGVSQSPRYKVAKRGQDVALRCDPISGHVSLFWYQQALGQGPEFLTYFQNEAQLDKSGLPSDRFFAERPEGSVSTLKIQRTQQEDSAVYLCASSFPSGRTNEKLFFGSGTQLSVL.

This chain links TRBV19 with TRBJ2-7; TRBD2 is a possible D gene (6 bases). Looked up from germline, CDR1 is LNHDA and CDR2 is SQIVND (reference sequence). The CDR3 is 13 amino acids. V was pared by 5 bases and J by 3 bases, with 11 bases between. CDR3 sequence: CASSPGELYEQYF. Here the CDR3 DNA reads TGTGCCAGTAGTCCGGGGGAGCTCTACGAGCAGTACTTC.

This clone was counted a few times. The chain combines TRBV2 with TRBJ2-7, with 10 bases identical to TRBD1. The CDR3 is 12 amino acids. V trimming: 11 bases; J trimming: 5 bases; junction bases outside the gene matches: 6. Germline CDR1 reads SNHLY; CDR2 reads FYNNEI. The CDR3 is CAVGQGKHEQYF. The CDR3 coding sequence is TGTGCCGTGGGACAGGGGAAGCACGAGCAGTACTTC.